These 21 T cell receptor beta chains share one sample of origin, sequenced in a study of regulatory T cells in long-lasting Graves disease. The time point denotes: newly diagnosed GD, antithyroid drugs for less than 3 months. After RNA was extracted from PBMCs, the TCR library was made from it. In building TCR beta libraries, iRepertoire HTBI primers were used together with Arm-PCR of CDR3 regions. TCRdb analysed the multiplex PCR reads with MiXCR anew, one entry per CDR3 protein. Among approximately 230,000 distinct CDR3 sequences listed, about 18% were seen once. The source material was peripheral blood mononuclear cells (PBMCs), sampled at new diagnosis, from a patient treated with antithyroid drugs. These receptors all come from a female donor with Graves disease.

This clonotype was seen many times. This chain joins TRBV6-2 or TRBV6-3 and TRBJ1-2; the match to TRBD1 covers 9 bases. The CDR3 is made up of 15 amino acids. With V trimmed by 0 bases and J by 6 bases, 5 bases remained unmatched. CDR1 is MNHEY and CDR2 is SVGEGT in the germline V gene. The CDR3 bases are TGTGCCAGCAGTTACTCGTTCCGGACAGGGGATGGCTACACCTTC. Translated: CASSYSFRTGDGYTF.

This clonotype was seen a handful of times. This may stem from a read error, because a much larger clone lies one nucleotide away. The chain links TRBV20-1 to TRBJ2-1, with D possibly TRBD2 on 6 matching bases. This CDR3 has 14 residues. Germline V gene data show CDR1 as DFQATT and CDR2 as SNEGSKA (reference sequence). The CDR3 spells CSAYPSSVYNQQFF. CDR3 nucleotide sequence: TGCAGTGCCTACCCCTCTAGCGTCTACAATCAGCAGTTCTTC.

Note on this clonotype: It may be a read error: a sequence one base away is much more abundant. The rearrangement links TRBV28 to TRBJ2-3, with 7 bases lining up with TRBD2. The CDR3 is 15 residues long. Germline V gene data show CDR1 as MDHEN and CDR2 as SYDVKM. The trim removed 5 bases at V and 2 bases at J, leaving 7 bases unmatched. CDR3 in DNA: TGTGCCAGCAGTGATTTGCGGGACTACACAGATACGCAGTATTTT. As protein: CASSDLRDYTDTQYF.

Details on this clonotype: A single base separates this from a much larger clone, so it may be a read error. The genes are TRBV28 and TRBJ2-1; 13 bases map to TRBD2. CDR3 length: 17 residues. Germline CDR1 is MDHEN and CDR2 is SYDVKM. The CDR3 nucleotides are TGTGCCACAAAAGGACTAGCGGGAGATAGTGCCTACAATGAGCAGCTCTTC. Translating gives CATKGLAGDSAYNEQLF.

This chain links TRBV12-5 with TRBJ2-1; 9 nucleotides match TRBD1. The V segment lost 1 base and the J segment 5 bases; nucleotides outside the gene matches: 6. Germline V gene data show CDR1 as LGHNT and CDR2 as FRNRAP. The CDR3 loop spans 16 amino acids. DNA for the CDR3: TGTGCTAGTGGTTTGGCCTCCGGGACAGGGAACAATGAGCAGTTCTTC. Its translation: CASGLASGTGNNEQFF. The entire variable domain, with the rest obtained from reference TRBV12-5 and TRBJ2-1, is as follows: DARVTQTPRHKVTEMGQEVTMRCQPILGHNTVFWYRQTMMQGLELLAYFRNRAPLDDSGMPKDRFSAEMPDATLATLKIQPSEPRDSAVYFCASGLASGTGNNEQFFGPGTRLTVL.

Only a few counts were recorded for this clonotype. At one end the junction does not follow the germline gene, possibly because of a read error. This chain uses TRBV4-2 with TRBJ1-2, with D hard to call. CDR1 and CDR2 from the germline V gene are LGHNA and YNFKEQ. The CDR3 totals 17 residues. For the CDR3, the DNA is TGTGCCAGCAGTCAAGAGCTCCGGATTTCTGTGTCCTATGGCTGCACCTTC. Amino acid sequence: CASSQELRISVSYGCTF.

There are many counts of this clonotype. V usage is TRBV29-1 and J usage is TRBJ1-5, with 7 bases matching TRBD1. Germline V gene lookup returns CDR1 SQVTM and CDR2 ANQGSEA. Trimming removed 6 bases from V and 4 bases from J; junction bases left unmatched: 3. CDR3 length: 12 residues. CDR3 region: CSVQTGNQPQHF. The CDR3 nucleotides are TGCAGCGTACAGACAGGGAATCAGCCCCAGCATTTT.

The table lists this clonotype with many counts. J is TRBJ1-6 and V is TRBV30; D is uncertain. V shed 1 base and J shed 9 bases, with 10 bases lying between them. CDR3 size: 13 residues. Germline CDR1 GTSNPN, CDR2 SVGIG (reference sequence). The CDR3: CAWSASWFSPLHF. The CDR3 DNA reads TGTGCCTGGAGTGCCTCCTGGTTTTCACCCCTCCACTTT.

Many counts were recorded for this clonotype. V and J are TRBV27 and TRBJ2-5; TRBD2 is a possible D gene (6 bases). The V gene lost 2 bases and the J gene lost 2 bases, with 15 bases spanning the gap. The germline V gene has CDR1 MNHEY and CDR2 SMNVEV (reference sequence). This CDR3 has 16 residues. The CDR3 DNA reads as TGTGCCAGCAGTTTAAACGGAGGGATACTACAAGAGACCCAGTACTTC. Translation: CASSLNGGILQETQYF.

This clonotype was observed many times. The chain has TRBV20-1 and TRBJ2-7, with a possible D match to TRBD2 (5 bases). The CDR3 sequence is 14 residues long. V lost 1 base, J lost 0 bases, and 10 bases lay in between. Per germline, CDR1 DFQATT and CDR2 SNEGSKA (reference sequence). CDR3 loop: CSARARESSYEQYF. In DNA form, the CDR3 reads TGCAGTGCTAGAGCGAGGGAGAGCTCCTACGAGCAGTACTTC.

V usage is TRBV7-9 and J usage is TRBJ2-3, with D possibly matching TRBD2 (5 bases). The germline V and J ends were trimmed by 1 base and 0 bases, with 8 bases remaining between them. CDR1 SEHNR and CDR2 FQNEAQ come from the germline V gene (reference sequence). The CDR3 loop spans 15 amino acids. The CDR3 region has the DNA TGTGCCAGCAGCTTAGGACTATTGAGCACAGATACGCAGTATTTT. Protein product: CASSLGLLSTDTQYF.

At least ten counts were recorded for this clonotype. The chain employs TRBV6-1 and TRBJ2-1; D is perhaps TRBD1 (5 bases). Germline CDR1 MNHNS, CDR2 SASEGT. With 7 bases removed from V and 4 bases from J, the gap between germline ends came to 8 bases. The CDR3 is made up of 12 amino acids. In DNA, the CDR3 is TGTGCCAGCACAGGGCTTTACAATGAGCAGTTCTTC. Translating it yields CASTGLYNEQFF.

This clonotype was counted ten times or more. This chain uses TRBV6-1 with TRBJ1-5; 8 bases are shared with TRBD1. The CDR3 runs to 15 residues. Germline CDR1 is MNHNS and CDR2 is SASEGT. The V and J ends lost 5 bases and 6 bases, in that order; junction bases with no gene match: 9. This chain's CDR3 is CASSPRTGRSQPQHF. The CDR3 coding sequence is TGTGCCAGCAGTCCCAGGACAGGGCGTAGTCAGCCCCAGCATTTT.

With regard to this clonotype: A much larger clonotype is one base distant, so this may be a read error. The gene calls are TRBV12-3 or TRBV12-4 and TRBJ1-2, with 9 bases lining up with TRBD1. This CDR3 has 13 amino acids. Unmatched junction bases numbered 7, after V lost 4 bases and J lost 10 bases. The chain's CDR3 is CASSSQGAGDYTF. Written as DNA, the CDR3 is TGTGCCAGCAGTTCACAGGGGGCAGGTGACTACACCTTC.

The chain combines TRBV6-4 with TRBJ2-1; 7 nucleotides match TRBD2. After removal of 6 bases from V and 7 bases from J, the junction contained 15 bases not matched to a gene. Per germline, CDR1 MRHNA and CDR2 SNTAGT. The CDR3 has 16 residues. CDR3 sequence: CASSDEGGRVGNEQFF. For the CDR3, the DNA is TGTGCCAGCAGCGACGAAGGCGGGAGAGTTGGGAATGAGCAGTTCTTC.

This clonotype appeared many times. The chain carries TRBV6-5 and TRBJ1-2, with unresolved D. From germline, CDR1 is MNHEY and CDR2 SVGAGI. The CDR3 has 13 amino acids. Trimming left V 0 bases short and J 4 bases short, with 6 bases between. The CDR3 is CASSYSTAYGYTF. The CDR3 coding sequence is TGTGCCAGCAGTTACTCGACCGCCTATGGCTACACCTTC.

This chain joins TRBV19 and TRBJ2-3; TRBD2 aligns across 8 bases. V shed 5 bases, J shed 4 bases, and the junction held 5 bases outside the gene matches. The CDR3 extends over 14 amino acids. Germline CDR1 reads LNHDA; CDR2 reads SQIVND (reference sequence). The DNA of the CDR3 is TGTGCCAGTAGTTATAGCGGGACGGCAGATACGCAGTATTTT. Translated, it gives CASSYSGTADTQYF.

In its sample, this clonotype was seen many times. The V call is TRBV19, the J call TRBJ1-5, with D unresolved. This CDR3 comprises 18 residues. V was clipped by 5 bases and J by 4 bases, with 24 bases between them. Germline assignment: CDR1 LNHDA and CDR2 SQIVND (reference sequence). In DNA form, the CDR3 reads TGTGCCAGTAGTCACCCGCAAGGGCAGTTCCGGTATAATCAGCCCCAGCATTTT. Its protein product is CASSHPQGQFRYNQPQHF.

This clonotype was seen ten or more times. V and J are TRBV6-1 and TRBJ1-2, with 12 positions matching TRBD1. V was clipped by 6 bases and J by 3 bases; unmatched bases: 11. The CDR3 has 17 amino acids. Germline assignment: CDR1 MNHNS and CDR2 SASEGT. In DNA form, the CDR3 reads TGTGCCAGCAGCTCCGGGACAGGGGGCCCTCCCTACTATGGCTACACCTTC. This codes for CASSSGTGGPPYYGYTF.

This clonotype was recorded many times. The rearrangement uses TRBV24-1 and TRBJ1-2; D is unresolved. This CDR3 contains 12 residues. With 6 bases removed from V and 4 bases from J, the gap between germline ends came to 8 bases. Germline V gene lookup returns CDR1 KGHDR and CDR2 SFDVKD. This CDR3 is CATSPGSYGYTF. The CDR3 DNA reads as TGTGCCACCAGTCCGGGTAGCTATGGCTACACCTTC.

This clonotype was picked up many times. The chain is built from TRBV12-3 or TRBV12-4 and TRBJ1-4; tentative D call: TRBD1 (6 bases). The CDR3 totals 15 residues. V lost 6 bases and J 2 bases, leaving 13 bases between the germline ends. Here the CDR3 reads CASSPTGSTNEKLFF. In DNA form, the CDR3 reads TGTGCCAGCAGCCCAACAGGGTCCACTAATGAAAAACTGTTTTTT.